The 30 T cell receptor beta chains in this list originate from one sample, sequenced in a study of neurological immune-mediated disorders. TCRdb itself ran the 5' RACE reads through MiXCR, one entry per CDR3 protein. The sample lists tens of thousands of distinct CDR3 sequences, around 4% occurring once. Sequenced sample: PBMCs. These receptors were collected from a woman aged 55-70 years with multiple sclerosis.

V and J are TRBV20-1 and TRBJ2-3, with D perhaps matching TRBD2 (6 bases). V was trimmed by 0 bases and J by 0 bases, leaving 10 bases between them. This CDR3 has 15 residues. The germline gives CDR1 DFQATT, CDR2 SNEGSKA (reference sequence). The CDR3 spells CSARDGGSSTDTQYF. The CDR3 DNA reads as TGCAGTGCTAGAGATGGGGGGTCTAGCACAGATACGCAGTATTTT.

There are many counts of this clonotype. The chain couples TRBV12-3 or TRBV12-4 to TRBJ1-5, with 8 bases identical to TRBD1. V dropped 6 bases and J dropped 4; count of bases not matched to a gene: 11. The CDR3 consists of 16 residues. CDR3 sequence (DNA): TGTGCCAGCAGGGCTGGGCAGGGGGCTTGGAATCAGCCCCAGCATTTT. Protein sequence: CASRAGQGAWNQPQHF.

This clonotype has ten or more counts. V is TRBV20-1 and J is TRBJ2-5; the D call may be TRBD1 or TRBD2 (5 bases each). Germline assignment: CDR1 DFQATT and CDR2 SNEGSKA (reference sequence). The V end was cut by 0 bases, the J end by 5 bases, with 13 bases between. The CDR3 sequence is 14 residues long. CDR3 nucleotides: TGCAGTGCTAGAGATGGGGCAGGAGGCGAGACCCAGTACTTC. This translates into CSARDGAGGETQYF.

V usage is TRBV5-1 and J usage is TRBJ2-7; D tentatively reads TRBD1 or TRBD2 (5 bases each). In germline, CDR1 is SGHRS, CDR2 YFSETQ. The CDR3 runs to 13 residues. Between the trimmed V and J ends, which lost 5 bases and 6 bases, there was a span of 15 bases. CDR3 in DNA: TGCGCCAGCAGAGCCCGAGGGGAAGGCGAGCAGTACGTC. Residues: CASRARGEGEQYV.

This clonotype showed up many times. The V gene is TRBV2, the J gene TRBJ2-3; no clear D. The germline V gene encodes CDR1 SNHLY and CDR2 FYNNEI. Trimming removed 5 bases from V and 5 bases from J, with 5 bases in between. The CDR3 contains 11 residues. CDR3: CASSPEDTQYF. The CDR3 region has the DNA TGTGCCAGCAGTCCGGAAGATACGCAGTATTTT.

The sample holds a few counts of this clonotype. The J gene is TRBJ1-1, the V gene TRBV6-2 or TRBV6-3; D not resolved. This CDR3 is built from 14 residues. The V gene lost 6 bases and the J gene lost 5 bases, with 16 bases spanning the gap. Per the germline V gene, CDR1 is MNHEY and CDR2 is SVGEGT. The CDR3 DNA is TGTGCCAGCAGCGCCACGGGCGGATGGACTGAAGCTTTCTTT. It is translated as CASSATGGWTEAFF.

This clonotype was recorded at least ten times. The chain recombines TRBV30 with TRBJ2-1; D unclear. CDR1 and CDR2 (germline): GTSNPN, SVGIG (reference sequence). V was clipped by 2 bases and J by 9 bases, with 8 bases between them. The CDR3 sequence is 11 residues long. DNA of the CDR3: TGTGCCTGGAGTCCCCTCGGTGAGCAGTTCTTC. Protein sequence: CAWSPLGEQFF.

This clonotype was found many times. V gene TRBV7-9 combines with J gene TRBJ1-1; D gene uncertain. The V gene's germline CDR1 is SEHNR and CDR2 FQNEAQ (reference sequence). V was cut by 3 bases and J by 7 bases, with 9 bases left in between. The CDR3 has 12 residues. The CDR3 DNA follows: TGTGCCAGCAGCTTGGGCCCGAGTGAAGCTTTCTTT. Residues: CASSLGPSEAFF.

J is TRBJ1-1 and V is TRBV6-5; tentatively, D is TRBD1 (5 bases). CDR1 and CDR2 (germline): MNHEY, SVGAGI. The CDR3 runs to 15 residues. Trimming took off 2 bases at V and 5 bases at J, with 15 bases between the two ends. The CDR3 DNA follows: TGTGCCAGCAGTTACCGGGGCAGAACGGGGACTGAAGCTTTCTTT. Translated: CASSYRGRTGTEAFF.

This clonotype occurred many times. This rearrangement joins TRBV28 to TRBJ2-2, with D perhaps matching TRBD2 (5 bases). Trimming took off 4 bases at V and 5 bases at J, with 14 bases between the two ends. Per germline, CDR1 MDHEN and CDR2 SYDVKM. CDR3 length: 15 amino acids. The chain's CDR3 is CASSSPGVGTGELFF. CDR3 sequence (DNA): TGTGCCAGCAGTTCACCCGGGGTGGGGACCGGGGAGCTGTTTTTT. The whole variable domain, filled in from reference TRBV28 and TRBJ2-2, reads DVKVTQSSRYLVKRTGEKVFLECVQDMDHENMFWYRQDPGLGLRLIYFSYDVKMKEKGDIPEGYSVSREKKERFSLILESASTNQTSMYLCASSSPGVGTGELFFGEGSRLTVL.

This clonotype was recorded at least ten times. V is TRBV29-1 and J is TRBJ1-1; maybe TRBD1 (5 bases). CDR1 is SQVTM, CDR2 ANQGSEA, per germline. This CDR3 is built from 12 residues. Trimming removed 7 bases from V and 10 bases from J, with 19 bases in between. The CDR3 region is CSAEQGNLVAFF. The DNA of the CDR3 is TGCAGCGCCGAGCAGGGAAATCTTGTAGCTTTCTTT.

This clonotype was observed at least ten times. V usage is TRBV10-3 and J usage is TRBJ2-3; TRBD2 aligns across 8 bases. The CDR3 contains 18 residues. V lost 2 bases, J lost 2 bases, and 12 bases stayed unmatched. Germline assignment: CDR1 ENHRY and CDR2 SYGVKD. The CDR3 DNA sequence: TGTGCCATCAGTGAGAGGGTTCAGGCTAGCGGGCCCACAGATACGCAGTATTTT. Translated, it gives CAISERVQASGPTDTQYF.

This clonotype was recorded at least ten times. The rearrangement uses TRBV4-3 and TRBJ1-2; D uncertain. The germline V gene encodes CDR1 LGHNA and CDR2 YSLEER. Trimming removed 0 bases from V and 3 bases from J, with 11 bases in between. The CDR3 spans 15 residues. The CDR3 bases are TGCGCCAGCAGCCAAGAACGCTTCCCGGACTATGGCTACACCTTC. Translating gives CASSQERFPDYGYTF.

This clonotype came up many times. This chain uses TRBV5-1 with TRBJ1-1, with 7 bases fitting TRBD1. Trimming took 4 bases from V and 6 from J; bases not matched to a gene: 12. Germline V gene data show CDR1 as SGHRS and CDR2 as YFSETQ. The CDR3 loop spans 15 amino acids. This CDR3 is CASSPPGQRFSEAFF. The DNA of the CDR3 is TGCGCCAGCAGCCCTCCGGGACAGCGCTTCTCTGAAGCTTTCTTT.

This clonotype was counted many times. The chain uses TRBV20-1 and TRBJ2-7; TRBD1 matches at 9 bases. CDR1 is DFQATT, CDR2 SNEGSKA, per germline (reference sequence). The trim removed 6 bases at V and 7 bases at J, leaving 10 bases unmatched. The CDR3 runs to 13 residues. This CDR3 reads CSAVGTGNYEQYV. CDR3 DNA sequence: TGCAGTGCCGTGGGGACAGGGAATTATGAGCAGTACGTC.

This clonotype was detected ten times or more. The chain uses TRBV12-3 or TRBV12-4 and TRBJ2-2; D may be TRBD1 (5 bases). The CDR3 covers 14 residues. Trimming took off 1 base at V and 2 bases at J, with 5 bases between the two ends. Here the CDR3 DNA reads TGTGCCAGCAGTTTAGGGACAAACACCGGGGAGCTGTTTTTT. Translating it yields CASSLGTNTGELFF.

This clonotype was detected ten times or more. The chain combines TRBV20-1 with TRBJ2-5; no clear D gene. From germline, CDR1 is DFQATT and CDR2 SNEGSKA (reference sequence). The CDR3 spans 12 residues. Trimming left V 5 bases short and J 5 bases short, with 12 bases between. As DNA, the CDR3 is TGCAGTGCTGTAGAGGTCGGGGAGACCCAGTACTTC. Encoded protein: CSAVEVGETQYF.

This clonotype is medium-sized. The rearrangement uses TRBV10-3 and TRBJ2-5; 7 bases line up with TRBD2. The CDR3 contains 16 residues. Per the germline V gene, CDR1 is ENHRY and CDR2 is SYGVKD. With V trimmed by 2 bases and J by 5 bases, 11 bases remained unmatched. The CDR3 DNA reads as TGTGCCATCAGTGAGAAGGCCCCAGCGGGGCTGGAGACCCAGTACTTC. This encodes CAISEKAPAGLETQYF.

There are many counts of this clonotype. The chain is built from TRBV4-2 and TRBJ1-5; the D is unclear. This CDR3 comprises 15 residues. Trimming shortened V by 0 bases and J by 5 bases, and 11 bases separated the two germline ends. Germline V gene sequence: CDR1 LGHNA, CDR2 YNFKEQ. CDR3 amino acids: CASSQDPEGYQPQHF. The CDR3 DNA follows: TGTGCCAGCAGCCAAGATCCAGAAGGGTATCAGCCCCAGCATTTT.

The chain combines TRBV10-3 with TRBJ2-5; 7 bases are shared with TRBD2. This CDR3 contains 14 residues. CDR1 and CDR2 (germline): ENHRY, SYGVKD. Trimming removed 5 bases from V and 2 bases from J; junction bases left unmatched: 5. CDR3 protein: CAISRGVGQETQYF. CDR3 DNA: TGTGCCATCAGTCGGGGGGTTGGTCAAGAGACCCAGTACTTC.

Many counts were recorded for this clonotype. The chain uses TRBV7-2 and TRBJ2-7; D unclear. Germline V gene sequence: CDR1 SGHTA, CDR2 FQGNSA. The CDR3 loop spans 14 amino acids. V was pared by 5 bases and J by 2 bases, with 13 bases between. The CDR3 bases are TGTGCCAGCAGCCCTCGGCCCGGCCCCTACGAGCAGTACTTC. Its translation: CASSPRPGPYEQYF.

This clonotype came up many times. The chain employs TRBV18 and TRBJ2-2; 8 bases align to TRBD1. CDR3 length equals 13 residues. Looked up from germline, CDR1 is KGHSH and CDR2 is LQKENI. The V and J ends lost 2 bases and 7 bases, in that order; junction bases with no gene match: 0. Here the CDR3 reads CASSPGQGGELFF. The DNA of the CDR3 is TGTGCCAGCTCACCAGGACAGGGCGGGGAGCTGTTTTTT.

In this sample, this clonotype turned up a few times. The rearrangement joins TRBV20-1 to TRBJ2-3; no clear D. V was trimmed by 0 bases and J by 3 bases, leaving 7 bases between them. This CDR3 has 13 amino acids. Germline V gene lookup returns CDR1 DFQATT and CDR2 SNEGSKA (reference sequence). The CDR3 nucleotides are TGCAGTGCTAGAGATGACAAGACAGATACGCAGTATTTT. Translating gives CSARDDKTDTQYF.

In its sample, this clonotype is medium-sized. The chain employs TRBV4-1 and TRBJ1-2; D is undetermined. The germline CDR1 and CDR2 sequences are MGHRA and YSYEKL. The V gene lost 1 base and the J gene lost 8 bases, with 5 bases spanning the gap. The CDR3 is 11 residues long. Here the CDR3 DNA reads TGCGCCAGCAGCCAAGGAGAGGGCTACACCTTC. Its translation is CASSQGEGYTF.

The table lists this clonotype with many counts. The V and J genes are TRBV7-9 and TRBJ1-1; tentative D call: TRBD1 (5 bases). Trimming removed 5 bases from V and 1 base from J, with 8 bases in between. The germline V gene has CDR1 SEHNR and CDR2 FQNEAQ (reference sequence). The CDR3 is made up of 13 amino acids. This CDR3 is CASSRDGNTEAFF. The CDR3 DNA follows: TGTGCCAGCAGCCGGGACGGGAACACTGAAGCTTTCTTT.

This clonotype was observed at least ten times. The V gene is TRBV20-1, the J gene TRBJ2-1; 9 nucleotides agree with TRBD2. CDR3 length equals 13 residues. Germline lookup yields CDR1 DFQATT and CDR2 SNEGSKA (reference sequence). Germline trimming cut 6 bases from V and 10 bases from J; bases unmatched to any gene: 10. In DNA, the CDR3 is TGCAGTGCCGCCCGTGGACTAGCGTCGGAGCAGTTCTTC. This sequence encodes CSAARGLASEQFF.

In its sample, this clonotype was seen a few times. V and J are TRBV4-2 and TRBJ2-5, with D uncertain. Germline CDR1 reads LGHNA; CDR2 reads YNFKEQ. The length of the CDR3 is 13 residues. Trimming shortened V by 3 bases and J by 4 bases, and 9 bases separated the two germline ends. The CDR3: CASSQTRPETQYF. CDR3 nucleotide sequence: TGTGCCAGCAGCCAGACAAGGCCAGAGACCCAGTACTTC.

This clonotype was recorded many times. This chain joins TRBV7-3 and TRBJ2-3; D not certain. CDR3 length equals 13 residues. The germline V gene has CDR1 SGHTA and CDR2 FQGTGA. V lost 4 bases, J lost 2 bases, and 7 bases lay in between. CDR3 in DNA: TGTGCCAGCAGCTCCTCTTCCACAGATACGCAGTATTTT. Its protein is CASSSSSTDTQYF.

At least ten counts were recorded for this clonotype. The rearrangement uses TRBV20-1 and TRBJ2-1; 8 bases line up with TRBD1. The V and J ends lost 2 bases and 5 bases, in that order; junction bases with no gene match: 8. The germline V gene has CDR1 DFQATT and CDR2 SNEGSKA (reference sequence). The CDR3 is made up of 15 amino acids. The CDR3 here is CSARSRGTGDNEQFF. CDR3 nucleotide sequence: TGCAGTGCTAGATCTCGTGGGACAGGCGACAATGAGCAGTTCTTC.

This clonotype came up many times. The chain has TRBV7-6 and TRBJ2-3; tentative D call: TRBD2 (6 bases). This CDR3 contains 13 residues. CDR1 is SGHVS, CDR2 FNYEAQ, per germline. V dropped 5 bases and J dropped 9 bases, with 15 bases sitting between them. The CDR3 DNA is TGTGCCAGCAGCCCCACTGCTCGGGGGACGCAGTATTTT. Its protein product is CASSPTARGTQYF.